Shown below are 19 T cell receptor beta chains from a single sample sequenced in a study of T cell repertoires in cytomegalovirus infection. MiXCR, applied by TCRdb to the reads, yields one record per CDR3 protein. This table has fewer than 250,000 distinct CDR3 sequences, 9% to 15% appearing once. The material sequenced was PBMCs. The receptors come from a human donor in good health (CMV status not recorded). Some clones in this sample may be carry-over from other donors' samples.

The chain links TRBV29-1 to TRBJ2-2; D perhaps matches TRBD2 (6 bases). V lost 5 bases and J 0 bases, leaving 13 bases between the germline ends. This CDR3 is built from 15 residues. The germline V gene has CDR1 SQVTM and CDR2 ANQGSEA. The chain's CDR3 is CSVRRDGSNTGELFF. The CDR3, as DNA: TGCAGCGTTAGGAGGGATGGATCGAACACCGGGGAGCTGTTTTTT.

The chain links TRBV27 to TRBJ1-6, with no clear D. The CDR3 runs to 16 residues. Per the germline V gene, CDR1 is MNHEY and CDR2 is SMNVEV (reference sequence). Trimming shortened V by 4 bases and J by 10 bases, and 20 bases separated the two germline ends. CDR3 in DNA: TGTGCCAGCAGTTCTCCCCGAGAATCACGACTCTCACCCCTCCACTTT. It encodes CASSSPRESRLSPLHF.

This clonotype was detected many times. The genes are TRBV7-2 and TRBJ1-1; D not certain. CDR1 SGHTA and CDR2 FQGNSA come from the germline V gene. The CDR3 contains 16 residues. Trimming shortened V by 0 bases and J by 1 base, and 12 bases separated the two germline ends. As DNA, the CDR3 is TGTGCCAGCAGCTTAGCCCCAGACTTCTCGAACACTGAAGCTTTCTTT. Translation: CASSLAPDFSNTEAFF.

In its sample, this clonotype ranks as large. The genes are TRBV12-3 or TRBV12-4 and TRBJ2-3, with 9 bases matching TRBD2. The CDR3 has 14 residues. The ends lost 3 bases at V and 4 bases at J; junction bases unmatched: 2. CDR3 amino acids: CASSLAGGADTQYF. The CDR3 nucleotides are TGTGCCAGCAGTTTGGCGGGGGGGGCAGATACGCAGTATTTT.

This clonotype was detected a few times. This chain joins TRBV12-3 or TRBV12-4 and TRBJ2-5; TRBD2 agrees at 7 bases. The ends lost 1 base at V and 4 bases at J; junction bases unmatched: 6. The CDR3 contains 15 residues. The CDR3 region is CASSLVGGSGETQYF. CDR3 nucleotides: TGTGCCAGCAGTTTAGTGGGCGGGAGCGGAGAGACCCAGTACTTC.

Ten or more counts support this clonotype. This chain joins TRBV7-2 and TRBJ2-1; D is ambiguous. CDR1 and CDR2 from the germline V gene are SGHTA and FQGNSA. This CDR3 comprises 14 residues. The V gene lost 6 bases and the J gene lost 5 bases, with 14 bases spanning the gap. Here the CDR3 DNA reads TGTGCCAGCAGTAAATGGGGTACCAACAATGAGCAGTTCTTC. This encodes CASSKWGTNNEQFF.

This clonotype has ten or more counts. The chain carries TRBV7-8 and TRBJ2-7; D may correspond to TRBD1 or TRBD2 (6 bases each). Germline CDR1 SGHVS, CDR2 FQNEAQ. Trimming pared 0 bases from V and 5 bases from J, leaving 14 bases between. The CDR3 is made up of 15 amino acids. The CDR3 DNA is TGTGCCAGCAGCTTAGCGATCCGGAGGGGGGACGAGCAGTACTTC. It encodes CASSLAIRRGDEQYF. The full variable domain, completed using reference TRBV7-8 and TRBJ2-7, is GAGVSQSPRYKVAKRGQDVALRCDPISGHVSLFWYQQALGQGPEFLTYFQNEAQLDKSGLPSDRFFAERPEGSVSTLKIQRTQQEDSAVYLCASSLAIRRGDEQYFGPGTRLTVT.

This chain links TRBV20-1 with TRBJ2-7, with D perhaps TRBD2 (5 bases). Trimming left V 5 bases short and J 6 bases short, with 11 bases between. This CDR3 comprises 11 residues. Germline CDR1 and CDR2: DFQATT and SNEGSKA (reference sequence). CDR3: CSAGERREQYF. The CDR3 coding sequence is TGCAGTGCTGGCGAGCGGCGCGAGCAGTACTTC.

The V gene is TRBV5-1, the J gene TRBJ2-5, with TRBD1 matching 9 bases. The V segment lost 4 bases and the J segment 3 bases; nucleotides outside the gene matches: 7. Germline CDR1 reads SGHRS; CDR2 reads YFSETQ. This CDR3 contains 15 residues. The chain's CDR3 is CASSGGGQGEETQYF. Here the CDR3 DNA reads TGCGCCAGCAGCGGGGGGGGACAGGGTGAAGAGACCCAGTACTTC.

The table lists this clonotype with many counts. The chain couples TRBV2 to TRBJ1-4; no reliable D call. Germline CDR1 SNHLY, CDR2 FYNNEI. This CDR3 has 13 residues. Trimming stripped 8 bases from V and 6 bases from J, with 13 bases between. The CDR3 here is CASHTLVHEKLFF. In DNA, the CDR3 is TGTGCCAGCCATACGTTAGTGCATGAAAAACTGTTTTTT.

The chain joins TRBV29-1 to TRBJ2-5; 10 bases map to TRBD1. V was pared by 8 bases and J by 10 bases, with 13 bases of the junction left unmatched. CDR3 length: 13 residues. Germline V lookup: CDR1 SQVTM, CDR2 ANQGSEA. The CDR3, as DNA: TGCAGCATCCGGACAGGGGGGGTACGAGACCAGTACTTC. Its protein product is CSIRTGGVRDQYF.

This clonotype was observed at least ten times. V is TRBV5-6 and J is TRBJ1-1, with 8 bases matching TRBD1. The V and J ends lost 3 bases and 1 base, in that order; junction bases with no gene match: 5. The germline gives CDR1 SGHDT, CDR2 YYEEEE. CDR3 length: 15 amino acids. CDR3 residues: CASSWRTGKNTEAFF. The CDR3 DNA reads as TGTGCCAGCAGCTGGAGGACAGGGAAGAACACTGAAGCTTTCTTT.

V usage is TRBV14 and J usage is TRBJ1-1; no definite D call. The V end lost 3 bases, the J end lost 0 bases, and 8 bases lay between the germline ends. The CDR3 loop spans 14 amino acids. CDR1 is SGHDN and CDR2 is FVKESK in the germline V gene. CDR3 region: CASSHLGMNTEAFF. DNA for the CDR3: TGTGCCAGCAGCCATCTGGGCATGAACACTGAAGCTTTCTTT.

This clonotype appeared a few times. The V and J genes are TRBV19 and TRBJ2-7; D not certain. Looked up from germline, CDR1 is LNHDA and CDR2 is SQIVND (reference sequence). V dropped 0 bases and J dropped 0 bases, with 3 bases sitting between them. The CDR3 totals 13 residues. In nucleotides, the CDR3 is TGTGCCAGTAGTATAGATAACTCCTACGAGCAGTACTTC. Translated: CASSIDNSYEQYF.

The chain uses TRBV5-1 and TRBJ2-7, with TRBD1 as a possible D gene (6 bases). Germline V lookup: CDR1 SGHRS, CDR2 YFSETQ. Trimming took 0 bases from V and 2 from J, leaving 9 bases between them. The CDR3 runs to 14 residues. Here the CDR3 reads CASSLDGGPYEQYF. The CDR3 DNA is TGCGCCAGCAGCTTGGATGGGGGCCCCTACGAGCAGTACTTC.

The chain is built from TRBV3-1 and TRBJ1-5; D uncertain. The CDR3 extends over 16 amino acids. Germline V gene lookup returns CDR1 LGHDT and CDR2 YNNKEL (reference sequence). V lost 1 base, J lost 8 bases, and 18 bases lay in between. CDR3 residues: CASSQGEGLGRKPQHF. In nucleotides, the CDR3 is TGTGCCAGCAGCCAAGGGGAAGGGCTGGGCAGAAAGCCCCAGCATTTT.

This clonotype appeared many times. The chain carries TRBV11-2 and TRBJ1-5, with D uncertain. The germline V gene has CDR1 SGHAT and CDR2 FQNNGV. Trimming shortened V by 5 bases and J by 5 bases, and 13 bases separated the two germline ends. The length of the CDR3 is 14 residues. For the CDR3, the DNA is TGTGCCAGCAGCACGGGCGGAGAGTATCAGCCCCAGCATTTT. Translated, it gives CASSTGGEYQPQHF.

This clonotype was detected many times. This CDR3 is CASSLERDSSQYF. CDR3 coding DNA: TGTGCCAGCAGCTTAGAGCGGGACAGCTCACAGTATTTT. The chain joins TRBV7-2 to TRBJ2-3, with D possibly being TRBD1 or TRBD2 (7 bases each). Germline V CDR1 and CDR2: SGHTA, FQGNSA. Trimming cost V 1 base and J 12 bases, with 14 bases left between them. CDR3 length: 13 amino acids.

V gene TRBV3-1 combines with J gene TRBJ1-1; 7 bases map to TRBD1. This CDR3 contains 11 residues. Germline V gene sequence: CDR1 LGHDT, CDR2 YNNKEL (reference sequence). V was pared by 2 bases and J by 14 bases, with 5 bases of the junction left unmatched. The CDR3 protein is CASSQSTGTFF. CDR3 nucleotides: TGTGCCAGCAGCCAATCGACAGGGACCTTCTTT.